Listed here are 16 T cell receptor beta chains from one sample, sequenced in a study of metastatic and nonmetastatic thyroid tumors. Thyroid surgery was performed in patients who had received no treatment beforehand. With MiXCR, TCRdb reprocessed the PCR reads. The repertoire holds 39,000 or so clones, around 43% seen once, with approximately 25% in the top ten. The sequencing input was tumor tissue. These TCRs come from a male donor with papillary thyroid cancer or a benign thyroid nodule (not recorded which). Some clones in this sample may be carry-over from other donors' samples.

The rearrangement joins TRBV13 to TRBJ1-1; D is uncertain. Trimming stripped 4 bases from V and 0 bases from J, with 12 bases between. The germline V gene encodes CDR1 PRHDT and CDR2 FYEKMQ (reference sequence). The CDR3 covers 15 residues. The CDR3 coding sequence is TGTGCCAGCAGCTCGCCGGACGCTTTGAACACTGAAGCTTTCTTT. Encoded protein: CASSSPDALNTEAFF.

CDR3 loop: CASSQTTDTQYF. For the CDR3, the DNA is TGCGCCAGCAGCCAGACCACAGATACGCAGTATTTT. The rearrangement uses TRBV4-1 and TRBJ2-3; D unresolved. The CDR3 consists of 12 residues. The germline V and J ends were trimmed by 3 bases and 2 bases, with 3 bases remaining between them. Germline V CDR1 and CDR2: MGHRA, YSYEKL.

The CDR3 bases are TGTGCCACCAGCTTTAGAACAGGGGGGAACGAGCAGTACTTC. It translates to CATSFRTGGNEQYF. V gene TRBV15 combines with J gene TRBJ2-7; TRBD1 matches 8 bases. CDR3 size: 14 residues. In germline, CDR1 is LNHNV, CDR2 YYDKDF (reference sequence). The trim removed 5 bases at V and 5 bases at J, leaving 8 bases unmatched.

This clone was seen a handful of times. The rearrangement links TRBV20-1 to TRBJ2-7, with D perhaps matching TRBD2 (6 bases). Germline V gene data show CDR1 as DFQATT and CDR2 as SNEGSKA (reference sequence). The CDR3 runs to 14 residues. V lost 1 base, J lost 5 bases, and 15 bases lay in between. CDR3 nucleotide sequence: TGCAGTGCTAGAGTACCCGGGGGTCTGGACGAGCAGTACTTC. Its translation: CSARVPGGLDEQYF.

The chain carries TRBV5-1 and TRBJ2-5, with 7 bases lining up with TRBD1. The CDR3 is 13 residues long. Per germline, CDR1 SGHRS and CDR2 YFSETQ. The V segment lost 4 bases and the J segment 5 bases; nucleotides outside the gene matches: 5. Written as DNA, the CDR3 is TGCGCCAGCAGCCCAGGGGGTTTGGAGACCCAGTACTTC. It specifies CASSPGGLETQYF.

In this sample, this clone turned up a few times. The CDR3 bases are TGTGCCAGCAGTTTATTCAGGGGGCGTGTGGGTGACGAGCAGTACTTC. The encoded protein is CASSLFRGRVGDEQYF. The rearrangement joins TRBV28 to TRBJ2-7; 8 nucleotides align to TRBD1. With 1 base clipped from V and 5 bases from J, the junction kept 10 bases outside the gene matches. The length of the CDR3 is 16 residues. Germline V gene sequence: CDR1 MDHEN, CDR2 SYDVKM.

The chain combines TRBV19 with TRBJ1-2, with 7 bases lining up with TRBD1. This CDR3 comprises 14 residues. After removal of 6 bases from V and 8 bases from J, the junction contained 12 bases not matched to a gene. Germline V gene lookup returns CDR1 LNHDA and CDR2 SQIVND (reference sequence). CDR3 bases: TGTGCCAGTAGCCGACAGGGTCCAAATGTCGGCTACACCTTC. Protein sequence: CASSRQGPNVGYTF.

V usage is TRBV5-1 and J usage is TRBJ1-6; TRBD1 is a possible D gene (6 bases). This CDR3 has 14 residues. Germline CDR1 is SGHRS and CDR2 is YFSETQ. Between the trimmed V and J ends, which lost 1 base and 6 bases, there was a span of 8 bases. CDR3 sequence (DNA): TGCGCCAGCAGCTTGACAGGGCCTAATTCACCCCTCCACTTT. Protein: CASSLTGPNSPLHF. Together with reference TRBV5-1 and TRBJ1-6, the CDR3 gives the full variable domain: KAGVTQTPRYLIKTRGQQVTLSCSPISGHRSVSWYQQTPGQGLQFLFEYFSETQRNKGNFPGRFSGRQFSNSRSEMNVSTLELGDSALYLCASSLTGPNSPLHFGNGTRLTVT.

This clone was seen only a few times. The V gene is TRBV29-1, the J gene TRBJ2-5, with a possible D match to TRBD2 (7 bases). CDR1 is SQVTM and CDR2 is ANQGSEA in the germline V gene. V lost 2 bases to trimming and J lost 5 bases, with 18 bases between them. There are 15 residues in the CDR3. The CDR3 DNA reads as TGCAGCGTTGAACCGGCGGGGCGGGGGCAGGAGACCCAGTACTTC. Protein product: CSVEPAGRGQETQYF.

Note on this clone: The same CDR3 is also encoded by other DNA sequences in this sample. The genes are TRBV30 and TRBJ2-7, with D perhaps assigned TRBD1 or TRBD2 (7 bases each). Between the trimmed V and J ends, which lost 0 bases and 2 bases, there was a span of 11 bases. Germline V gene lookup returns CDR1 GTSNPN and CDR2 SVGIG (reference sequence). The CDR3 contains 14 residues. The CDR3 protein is CAWSVAGTAYEQYF. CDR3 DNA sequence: TGTGCCTGGAGTGTAGCGGGGACAGCCTACGAGCAGTACTTC. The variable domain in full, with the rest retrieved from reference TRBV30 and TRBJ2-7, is SQTIHQWPATLVQPVGSPLSLECTVEGTSNPNLYWYRQAAGRGLQLLFYSVGIGQISSEVPQNLSASRPQDRQFILSSKKLLLSDSGFYLCAWSVAGTAYEQYFGPGTRLTVT.

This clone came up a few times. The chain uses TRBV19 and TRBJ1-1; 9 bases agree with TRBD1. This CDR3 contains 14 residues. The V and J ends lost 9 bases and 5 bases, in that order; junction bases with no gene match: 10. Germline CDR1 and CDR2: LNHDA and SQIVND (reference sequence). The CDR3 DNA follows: TGTGCCAGCTGGGACAGGGTGGGTAAGACTGAAGCTTTCTTT. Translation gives CASWDRVGKTEAFF.

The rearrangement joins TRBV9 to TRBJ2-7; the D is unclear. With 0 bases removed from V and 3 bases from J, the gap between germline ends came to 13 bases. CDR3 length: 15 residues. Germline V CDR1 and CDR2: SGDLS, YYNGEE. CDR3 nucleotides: TGTGCCAGCAGCGTAGAAACCGGTTCCTACTACGAGCAGTACTTC. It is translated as CASSVETGSYYEQYF. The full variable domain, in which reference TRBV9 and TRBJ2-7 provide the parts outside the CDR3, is DSGVTQTPKHLITATGQRVTLRCSPRSGDLSVYWYQQSLDQGLQFLIQYYNGEERAKGNILERFSAQQFPDLHSELNLSSLELGDSALYFCASSVETGSYYEQYFGPGTRLTVT.

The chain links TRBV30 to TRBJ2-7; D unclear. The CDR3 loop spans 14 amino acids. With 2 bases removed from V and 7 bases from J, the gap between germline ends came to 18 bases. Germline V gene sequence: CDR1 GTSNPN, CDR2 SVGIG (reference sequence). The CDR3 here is CAWSKLRYGREQYF. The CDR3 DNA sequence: TGTGCCTGGAGTAAACTGCGATACGGGCGGGAGCAGTACTTC.

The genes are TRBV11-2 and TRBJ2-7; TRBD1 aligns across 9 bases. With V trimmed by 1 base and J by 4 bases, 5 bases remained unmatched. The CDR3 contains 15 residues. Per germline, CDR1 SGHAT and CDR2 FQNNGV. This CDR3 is CASSLGLGQGYEQYF. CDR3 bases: TGTGCCAGCAGCTTAGGCCTGGGACAGGGTTACGAGCAGTACTTC.

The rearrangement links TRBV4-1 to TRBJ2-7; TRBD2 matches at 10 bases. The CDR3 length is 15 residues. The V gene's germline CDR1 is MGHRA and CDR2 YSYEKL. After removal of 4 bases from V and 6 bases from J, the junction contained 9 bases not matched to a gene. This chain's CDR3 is CASSRYTSGEGEQYF. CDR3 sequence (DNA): TGCGCCAGCAGCCGTTATACTAGCGGGGAGGGCGAGCAGTACTTC.

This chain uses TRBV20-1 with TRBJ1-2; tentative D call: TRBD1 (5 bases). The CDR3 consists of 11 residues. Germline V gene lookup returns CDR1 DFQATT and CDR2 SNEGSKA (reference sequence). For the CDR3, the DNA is TGCAGCTGGGACGAGAACTATGGCTACACCTTC. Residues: CSWDENYGYTF.